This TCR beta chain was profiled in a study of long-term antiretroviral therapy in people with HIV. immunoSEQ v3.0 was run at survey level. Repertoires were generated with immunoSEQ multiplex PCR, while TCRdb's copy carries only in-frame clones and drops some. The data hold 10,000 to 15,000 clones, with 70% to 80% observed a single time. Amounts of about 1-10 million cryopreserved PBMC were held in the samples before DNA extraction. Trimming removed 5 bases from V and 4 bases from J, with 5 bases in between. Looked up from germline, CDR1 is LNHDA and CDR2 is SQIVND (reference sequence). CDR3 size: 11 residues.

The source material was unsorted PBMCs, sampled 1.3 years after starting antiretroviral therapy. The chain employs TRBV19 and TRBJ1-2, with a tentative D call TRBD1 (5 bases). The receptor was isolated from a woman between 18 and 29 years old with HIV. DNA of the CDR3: TGTGCCAGTAGTGACAGCTATGGCTACACCTTC. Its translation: CASSDSYGYTF. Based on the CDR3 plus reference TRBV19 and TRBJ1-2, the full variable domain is DGGITQSPKYLFRKEGQNVTLSCEQNLNHDAMYWYRQDPGQGLRLIYYSQIVNDFQKGDIAEGYSVSREKKESFPLTVTSAQKNPTAFYLCASSDSYGYTFGSGTRLTVV.